The 5 T cell receptor beta chains presented below share a single source sample, sequenced in a study of blood T cell repertoires in COVID-19. Clones were sequenced by immunoSEQ multiplex PCR, and TCRdb holds only the in-frame ones, with some missing. The sample contains around 70,000 clones, about 88% of which appear only once. Sequenced sample: peripheral blood. Every receptor here comes from a man aged 45-65 years with acute or convalescent COVID-19.

This chain links TRBV2 with TRBJ1-4, with D hard to call. V was pared by 3 bases and J by 8 bases, with 13 bases between. The CDR3 is 14 amino acids. CDR1 and CDR2 from the germline V gene are SNHLY and FYNNEI. The CDR3 DNA sequence: TGTGCCAGCAGTGAGGGGAGAACGGTCGAAAAACTGTTTTTT. This codes for CASSEGRTVEKLFF.

The V gene is TRBV7-9, the J gene TRBJ1-2; 7 bases align to TRBD1. The V gene end was trimmed by 0 bases and the J gene end by 4 bases; junction bases not matched to a gene: 8. CDR1 and CDR2 from the germline V gene are SEHNR and FQNEAQ (reference sequence). The CDR3 contains 16 residues. CDR3: CASSLAVGQEFYGYTF. In nucleotides, the CDR3 is TGTGCCAGCAGCTTAGCAGTTGGACAGGAGTTCTATGGCTACACCTTC.

CDR3: CATGPPERQPQHF. For the CDR3, the DNA is TGTGCCACAGGGCCCCCCGAGCGTCAGCCCCAGCATTTT. The V and J genes are TRBV10-3 and TRBJ1-5; D is possibly TRBD1 (5 bases). The length of the CDR3 is 13 residues. The germline V and J ends were trimmed by 10 bases and 6 bases, with 16 bases remaining between them. Germline assignment: CDR1 ENHRY and CDR2 SYGVKD.

This sequence joins TRBV6-2 or TRBV6-3 and TRBJ2-4, with TRBD2 matching over 8 bases. J lost 8 bases, V lost 2 bases, and 11 bases had no gene match. There are 16 residues in the CDR3. Germline CDR1 and CDR2: MNHEY and SVGEGT. The CDR3 nucleotides are TGTGCCAGCAGTTACGAGCGGGGGCCTAAAGAGGACATTCAGTACTTC. Encoded protein: CASSYERGPKEDIQYF.

This rearrangement joins TRBV5-6 to TRBJ2-7, with D perhaps matching TRBD1 (6 bases). The germline V gene has CDR1 SGHDT and CDR2 YYEEEE. The V end lost 1 base, the J end lost 5 bases, and 10 bases lay between the germline ends. The CDR3 totals 13 residues. Here the CDR3 DNA reads TGTGCCAGCAGCTTGTGGGGGCTCAACGAGCAGTACTTC. Residues: CASSLWGLNEQYF.